The rows below give T cell receptor beta chains drawn from one sample of a study of blood T cell repertoires in COVID-19. Assay used: immunoSEQ multiplex PCR; TCRdb lists only in-frame clones, some missing. The table records about 53,000 clones, just over 85% of them present only once. Sequenced material: peripheral blood. These receptors came from a man in his sixties or seventies with active COVID-19. Each CDR3 is given with its conserved first and last residue. Each record gives: D gene, clone size, J gene, V gene, CDR3 DNA, CDR3 protein. The D gene is left open where the match is weak. Part of the rows lack a size; the others show once, few, many or a class for expanded clones.

>.|.|TRBJ1-1|TRBV6-6
TGTGCCAGCAGTAATCACCCCCGGGGGGCTAACACTGAAGCTTTCTTT
CASSNHPRGANTEAFF
>TRBD1|.|TRBJ2-5|TRBV9
TGTGCCAGCAGCATCGGGACAGGGGGGGAGACCCAGTACTTC
CASSIGTGGETQYF
>.|once|TRBJ2-1|TRBV12-5
TGTGCTAGTGGTGCCAGTCCCGGGACCAGGGGCGATGAGCAGTTCTTC
CASGASPGTRGDEQFF
>TRBD2|.|TRBJ2-7|TRBV7-2
TGTGCCAGCAGCCCTGGGGGACTAGCTTTCTCCTACGAGCAGTACTTC
CASSPGGLAFSYEQYF
>TRBD2|.|TRBJ2-2|TRBV5-6
TGTGCCAGCAGCCTTGGGACTAGCGGCACCGGGGAGCTGTTTTTT
CASSLGTSGTGELFF
>TRBD1|.|TRBJ2-7|TRBV7-9
TGTGCCAGCAGCTGGACAGGCTCCTACGAGCAGTACTTC
CASSWTGSYEQYF
>.|.|TRBJ2-3|TRBV21-1
TGTGCCAGCAGCAAAACCTACACAGATACGCAGTATTTT
CASSKTYTDTQYF
>TRBD1|few|TRBJ2-5|TRBV6-5
TGTGCCAGCATCGCGACAGGGGTGGGGGAGACCCAGTACTTC
CASIATGVGETQYF
>.|few|TRBJ1-5|TRBV2
TGTGCCAGCAGTGACGTTGGGGGGATACAGCCCCAGCATTTT
CASSDVGGIQPQHF
>.|.|TRBJ1-1|TRBV24-1
TGTGCCACCAGGGTGGGGAGGGAAGCTTTCTTT
CATRVGREAFF
>.|.|TRBJ1-1|TRBV6-5
TGTGCCAGCAGTCCGGGACTTAACACTGAAGCTTTCTTT
CASSPGLNTEAFF
>TRBD2|once|TRBJ2-3|TRBV5-1
TGCGCCAGCAGCATAGCGGGGCCAGATACGCAGTATTTT
CASSIAGPDTQYF
>.|.|TRBJ2-2|TRBV6-1
TGTGCCAGCAGTTCGGGGATTAGCGACCGGGAGCTGTTTTTT
CASSSGISDRELFF
>TRBD1|.|TRBJ1-5|TRBV6-2/TRBV6-3
TGTGCCAGCAGTTACCCACCGGGACAGGGGATCATTAGCAATCAGCCCCAGCATTTT
CASSYPPGQGIISNQPQHF
>TRBD2|once|TRBJ2-5|TRBV27
TGTGCCAGCAGTTTCTGGCGGGGGGGAGGCCCGGAGACCCAGTACTTC
CASSFWRGGGPETQYF
>.|once|TRBJ1-4|TRBV5-1
TGCGCCAGCAGCTTGGAGCCGGACTCGTCCGAAAAACTGTTTTTT
CASSLEPDSSEKLFF
>.|.|TRBJ2-2|TRBV24-1
TGTGCCACCGGCCGGGCGAACACCGGGGAGCTGTTTTTT
CATGRANTGELFF
>.|.|TRBJ1-2|TRBV4-2
TGTGCCAGCAGCCAAGGGGGCCCCTATGGCTACACCTTC
CASSQGGPYGYTF
>TRBD1|.|TRBJ2-7|TRBV4-1
TGCGCCAGCGACGATGGGACAGGGACATCTTACGAGCAGTACTTC
CASDDGTGTSYEQYF
>TRBD1|.|TRBJ2-1|TRBV9
TGTGCCAGCAGCTTAAACAGGGGGCTAATACGCAATGAGCAGTTCTTC
CASSLNRGLIRNEQFF
>TRBD1|.|TRBJ2-7|TRBV6-5
TGTGCCATTACGGGACAGGGAAGCTCCGCGTTC
CAITGQGSSAF
>.|.|TRBJ2-2|TRBV10-2
TGCGCCAGCAATAGAAACACCGGGGAGCTGTTTTTT
CASNRNTGELFF
>.|.|TRBJ2-1|TRBV7-6
TGTGCCAGCAGCCCCCAGGAGGGGGCTCGCAATGAGCAGTTCTTC
CASSPQEGARNEQFF
>.|.|TRBJ2-5|TRBV5-4
TGTGCCAGCAGCTACGGTGGGGGGTTGAGGGAGACCCAGTACTTC
CASSYGGGLRETQYF
>.|.|TRBJ1-1|TRBV11-2
TGTGCCAGCAGCTTAGAGGGGATGGGGGGGAACACTGAAGCTTTCTTT
CASSLEGMGGNTEAFF
>TRBD1|.|TRBJ1-4|TRBV7-6
TGTGCCAGCAGCGGCCGACAGGGTGGCAATGAAAAACTGTTTTTT
CASSGRQGGNEKLFF
>TRBD1|.|TRBJ1-5|TRBV7-2
TGTGCCAGCAGCTTAATGGGGACAGGGGTGGGGGGTCAGCCCCAGCATTTT
CASSLMGTGVGGQPQHF
>TRBD2|once|TRBJ2-5|TRBV4-3
TGCGCCAGCAGCCTCCTCGGAGGGAGGGAGGTTGAGACCCAGTACTTC
CASSLLGGREVETQYF
>.|.|TRBJ2-7|TRBV7-2
TGTGCCAGCAGCGTGATGCTCCTAAGCGAGCAGTACTTC
CASSVMLLSEQYF
>TRBD1|few|TRBJ1-4|TRBV5-6
TGTGCCAGCAGCCGGGGACAGGGGGAGGAAAAACTGTTTTTT
CASSRGQGEEKLFF
>TRBD2|.|TRBJ2-2|TRBV7-2
TGTGCCAGCAGCCTTGGACTAGCGGGGGCCGGGGAGCTGTTTTTT
CASSLGLAGAGELFF
>.|.|TRBJ1-3|TRBV12-3/TRBV12-4
TGTGCCAGCAGTTACAGCTCTGGAAACACCATATATTTT
CASSYSSGNTIYF
>.|.|TRBJ1-2|TRBV4-3
TGCGCCAGCAGCCAAGATCGGGGTAACTATGGCTACACCTTC
CASSQDRGNYGYTF
>TRBD1|.|TRBJ1-6|TRBV7-2
TGTGCCAGCAGCTTAGGGGGACAGGGTACCCTTTCCCTCCACTTT
CASSLGGQGTLSLHF
>TRBD1|.|TRBJ2-5|TRBV6-6
TGTGCCAGCAGTTCACAGAAGGACAGGCTGAAGACCCAGTACTTC
CASSSQKDRLKTQYF
>TRBD1|.|TRBJ2-3|TRBV6-5
TGTGCCAGCAGGGACCCTGGACAGGGAGCTGATACGCAGTATTTT
CASRDPGQGADTQYF
>TRBD2|.|TRBJ2-1|TRBV11-3
TGTGCCAGCAGCTTCTTGCGGGGGGCTAATGAGCAGTTCTTC
CASSFLRGANEQFF
>.|once|TRBJ2-7|TRBV9
TGTGCCAGCAGCCCAAGGGCGGGGAGCTCCTACGAGCAGTACTTC
CASSPRAGSSYEQYF
>TRBD1|.|TRBJ1-4|TRBV6-5
TGTGCCAGCAAACCCCCTGGACAGGGCAATGAAAAACTGTTTTTT
CASKPPGQGNEKLFF
>TRBD2|.|TRBJ2-6|TRBV5-6
TGTGCCAGCAGCTTGGCAGCGGGGCCTGGGGCCAACGTCCTGACTTTC
CASSLAAGPGANVLTF
>.|.|TRBJ2-2|TRBV4-3
TGCGCCAGCAGCCCGCCAGCGGGCACCGGGGAGCTGTTTTTT
CASSPPAGTGELFF
>.|.|TRBJ1-2|TRBV6-2/TRBV6-3
TGTGCCAGCAGTAGCGCCAGGGTAACGACGAACTATGGCTACACCTTC
CASSSARVTTNYGYTF